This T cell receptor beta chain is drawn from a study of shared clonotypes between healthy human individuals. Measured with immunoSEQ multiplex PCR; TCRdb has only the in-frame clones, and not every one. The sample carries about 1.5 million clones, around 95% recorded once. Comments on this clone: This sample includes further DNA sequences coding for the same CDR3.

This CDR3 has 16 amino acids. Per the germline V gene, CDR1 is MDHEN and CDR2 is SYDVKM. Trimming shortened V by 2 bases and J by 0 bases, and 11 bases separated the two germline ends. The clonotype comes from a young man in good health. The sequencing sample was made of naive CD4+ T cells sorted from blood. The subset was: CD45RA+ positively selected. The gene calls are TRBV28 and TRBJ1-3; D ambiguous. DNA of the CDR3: TGTGCCAGCAGTTTACGCGGCTCTCGCTCTGGAAACACCATATATTTT. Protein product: CASSLRGSRSGNTIYF. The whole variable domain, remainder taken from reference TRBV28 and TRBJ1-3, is DVKVTQSSRYLVKRTGEKVFLECVQDMDHENMFWYRQDPGLGLRLIYFSYDVKMKEKGDIPEGYSVSREKKERFSLILESASTNQTSMYLCASSLRGSRSGNTIYFGEGSWLTVV.